This T cell receptor beta chain comes out of a study of blood T cell repertoires in COVID-19. Overall study context: Both acute and convalescent COVID-19 samples were obtained from the United States, Italy and Spain. Nucleic acid was either cDNA or gDNA, and it came from T cells, B-cell-depleted T cells, or PBMCs.

Germline CDR1 and CDR2: SGHNT and YYREEE (reference sequence). The junction had 7 bases not matched to a gene; V was cut back by 3 bases and J by 5 bases. The CDR3 is 15 amino acids. In the original analysis: Nucleated cell number was recorded as an estimate derived from reference gene primer amplification. TCRdb's table, derived via immunoSEQ multiplex PCR, lists solely in-frame clones and lacks some. Clone size and the V and J calls come from that table; the DNA yielded D and trimming. Among under 300,000 clones, roughly 88% were seen once, and the ten largest hold around 10%. The chain recombines TRBV5-4 with TRBJ2-2; 7 bases match TRBD1. Sequencing was performed on peripheral blood. The clonotype was recovered from an older woman with acute or convalescent COVID-19. The CDR3 is CASSSRQGLTGELFF. CDR3 in DNA: TGTGCCAGCAGCTCCCGACAGGGTTTGACCGGGGAGCTGTTTTTT.